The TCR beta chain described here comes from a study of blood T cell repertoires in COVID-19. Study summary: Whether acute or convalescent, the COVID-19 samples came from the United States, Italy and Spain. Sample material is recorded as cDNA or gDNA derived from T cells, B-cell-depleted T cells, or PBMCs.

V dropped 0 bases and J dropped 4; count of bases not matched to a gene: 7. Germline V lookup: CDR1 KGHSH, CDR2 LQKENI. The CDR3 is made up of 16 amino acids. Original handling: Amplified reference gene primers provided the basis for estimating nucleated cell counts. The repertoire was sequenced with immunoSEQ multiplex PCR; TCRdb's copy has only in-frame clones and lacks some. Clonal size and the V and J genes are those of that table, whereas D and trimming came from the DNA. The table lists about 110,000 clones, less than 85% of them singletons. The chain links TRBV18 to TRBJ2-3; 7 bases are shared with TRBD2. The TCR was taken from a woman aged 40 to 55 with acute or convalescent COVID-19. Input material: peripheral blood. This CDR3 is CASSPPLGLEADTQYF. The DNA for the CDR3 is TGTGCCAGCTCACCACCGTTAGGACTAGAAGCAGATACGCAGTATTTT.